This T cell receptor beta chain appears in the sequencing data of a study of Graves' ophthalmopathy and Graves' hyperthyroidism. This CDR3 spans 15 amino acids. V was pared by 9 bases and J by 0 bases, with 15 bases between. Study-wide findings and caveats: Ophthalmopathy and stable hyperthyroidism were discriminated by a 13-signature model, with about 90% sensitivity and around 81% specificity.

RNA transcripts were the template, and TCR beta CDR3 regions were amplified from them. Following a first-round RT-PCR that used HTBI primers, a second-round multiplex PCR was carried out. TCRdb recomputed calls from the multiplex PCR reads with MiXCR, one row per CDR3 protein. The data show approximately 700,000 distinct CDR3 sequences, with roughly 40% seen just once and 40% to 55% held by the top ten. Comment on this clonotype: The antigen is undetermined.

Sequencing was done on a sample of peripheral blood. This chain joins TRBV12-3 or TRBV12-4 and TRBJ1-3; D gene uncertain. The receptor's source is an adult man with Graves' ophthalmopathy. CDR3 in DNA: TGTGCCAGTAATATCGTCAGAGCCTCTGGAAACACCATATATTTT. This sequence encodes CASNIVRASGNTIYF.